This T cell receptor (beta chain) was documented in a study of blood T cell repertoires in COVID-19. As for the study in general: There were acute and convalescent COVID-19 samples, and they came from the United States, Italy and Spain. PBMCs, B-cell-depleted T cells, or T cells provided the cDNA or gDNA that made up the material.

Per the original data handling: Reference gene primer amplification gave estimated nucleated cell counts. Here immunoSEQ multiplex PCR was the method, and the copy in TCRdb shows in-frame clones only, minus some. V and J calls and clone size are given by that table; D and trimming were obtained from the DNA. Here the sample spans 150,000 or so clones, about four fifths being singletons. Participants had their cohort set by participant-reported clinical history. CDR1 is SGHTA and CDR2 is FQGTGA in the germline V gene. The CDR3 totals 14 residues. V lost 1 base and J lost 3, with 8 bases in between. The chain is built from TRBV7-3 and TRBJ2-3, with a possible D match to TRBD2 (6 bases). Material: PBMCs or T cells enriched from blood (not recorded which). The sequence came from a man aged 50-60 years who had recovered from COVID-19. CDR3 in DNA: TGTGCCAGCAGCTTAATGGGAGGAACAGATACGCAGTATTTT. It codes for CASSLMGGTDTQYF.